The 5 T cell receptor beta chains presented below share a single source sample, sequenced in a study of cytomegalovirus exposure and HLA in healthy donors (TCRdb year 2017). The library relied on the immunoSEQ multiplex PCR assay. For the multiplex PCR, a mixture combining 60 forward primers for TCR Vbeta segments and 13 reverse primers for TCR Jbeta segments was used. In its TCRdb copy, this immuneACCESS table keeps in-frame sequences only and misses some clones. Where compared with another copy, unresolved V genes explain less than half of these, and the others have no known cause. The sample table holds roughly 170,000 clones, of which approximately 80% were seen once. The biggest ten clones account for 2.2% of the sample. The specimen sequenced was PBMCs. These receptors all stem from a young woman in good health and CMV-seronegative.

The rearrangement joins TRBV4-3 to TRBJ2-3; D is perhaps TRBD2 (5 bases). CDR1 is LGHNA, CDR2 YSLEER, per germline. The V end lost 5 bases, the J end lost 0 bases, and 9 bases lay between the germline ends. The CDR3 is made up of 14 amino acids. The CDR3 here is CASSSRLSTDTQYF. The CDR3 nucleotides read TGCGCCAGCAGCTCTAGACTAAGCACAGATACGCAGTATTTT.

The genes are TRBV11-1 and TRBJ1-4; D is perhaps TRBD1 (6 bases). CDR1 and CDR2 from the germline V gene are SGHAT and FQDESV (reference sequence). This CDR3 is 17 amino acids long. Trimming cost V 2 bases and J 8 bases, with 21 bases left between them. The CDR3 region is CASSLRLGTGGVEKLFF. The CDR3 DNA reads TGTGCCAGCAGCTTAAGGTTGGGGACGGGGGGCGTAGAAAAACTGTTTTTT. Together with reference TRBV11-1 and TRBJ1-4, the CDR3 gives the full variable domain: EAEVAQSPRYKITEKSQAVAFWCDPISGHATLYWYRQILGQGPELLVQFQDESVVDDSQLPKDRFSAERLKGVDSTLKIQPAELGDSAMYLCASSLRLGTGGVEKLFFGSGTQLSVL.

V is TRBV6-1 and J is TRBJ2-5; weak D call: TRBD2 (6 bases). Germline CDR1 is MNHNS and CDR2 is SASEGT. V was trimmed by 6 bases and J by 4 bases, leaving 12 bases between them. This CDR3 region has 13 residues. In DNA, the CDR3 is TGTGCCAGCAGGGGGGGACCATCAGAGACCCAGTACTTC. Translated: CASRGGPSETQYF.

The rearrangement links TRBV29-1 to TRBJ2-3; 11 bases align to TRBD1. This CDR3 is 15 amino acids long. Germline CDR1 and CDR2: SQVTM and ANQGSEA. Losses at the gene ends were 7 bases for V and 4 bases for J; bases not matched to a gene: 10. The CDR3 nucleotides read TGCAGCGCCAGCGTCGGGACAGGGGGGTCAGATACGCAGTATTTT. Amino acid sequence: CSASVGTGGSDTQYF.

V usage is TRBV4-1 and J usage is TRBJ2-1, with 7 bases fitting TRBD1. This CDR3 comprises 11 residues. Germline-derived CDR1 and CDR2 are MGHRA and YSYEKL. With 8 bases clipped from V and 12 bases from J, the junction kept 7 bases outside the gene matches. The CDR3 sequence is CASGRGDRQFF. The CDR3 DNA sequence: TGCGCCAGCGGCCGAGGGGACAGGCAGTTCTTC.